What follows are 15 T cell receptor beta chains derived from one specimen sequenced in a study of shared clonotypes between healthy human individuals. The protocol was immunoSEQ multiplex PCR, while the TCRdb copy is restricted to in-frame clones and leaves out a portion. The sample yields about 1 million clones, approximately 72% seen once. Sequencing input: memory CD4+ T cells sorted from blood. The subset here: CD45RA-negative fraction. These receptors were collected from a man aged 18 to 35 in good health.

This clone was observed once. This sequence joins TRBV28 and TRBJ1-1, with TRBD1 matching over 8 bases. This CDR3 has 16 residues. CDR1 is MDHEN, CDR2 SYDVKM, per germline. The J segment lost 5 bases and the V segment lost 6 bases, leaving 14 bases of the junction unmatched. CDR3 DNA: TGTGCCAGCAGGGCGGGAGGACAGGGACGGTATACTGAAGCTTTCTTT. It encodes CASRAGGQGRYTEAFF.

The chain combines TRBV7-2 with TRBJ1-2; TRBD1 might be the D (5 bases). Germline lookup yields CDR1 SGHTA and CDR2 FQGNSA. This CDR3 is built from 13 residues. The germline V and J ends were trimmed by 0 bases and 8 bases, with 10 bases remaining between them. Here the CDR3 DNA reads TGTGCCAGCAGCTTAGCGTGGGGCAGCGGCTACACCTTC. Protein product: CASSLAWGSGYTF.

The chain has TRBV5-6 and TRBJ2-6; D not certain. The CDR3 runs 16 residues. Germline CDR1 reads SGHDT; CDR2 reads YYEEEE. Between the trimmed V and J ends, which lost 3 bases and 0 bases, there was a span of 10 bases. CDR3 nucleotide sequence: TGTGCCAGCAGCTCTCAATACAGCTCTGGGGCCAACGTCCTGACTTTC. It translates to CASSSQYSSGANVLTF. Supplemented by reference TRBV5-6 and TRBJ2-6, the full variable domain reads DAGVTQSPTHLIKTRGQQVTLRCSPKSGHDTVSWYQQALGQGPQFIFQYYEEEERQRGNFPDRFSGHQFPNYSSELNVNALLLGDSALYLCASSSQYSSGANVLTFGAGSRLTVL.

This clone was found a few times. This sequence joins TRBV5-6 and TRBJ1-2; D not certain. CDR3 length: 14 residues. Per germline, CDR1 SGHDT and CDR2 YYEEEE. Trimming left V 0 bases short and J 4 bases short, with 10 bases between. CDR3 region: CASSLGLGGYGYTF. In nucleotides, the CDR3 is TGTGCCAGCAGCTTGGGGCTGGGTGGCTATGGCTACACCTTC.

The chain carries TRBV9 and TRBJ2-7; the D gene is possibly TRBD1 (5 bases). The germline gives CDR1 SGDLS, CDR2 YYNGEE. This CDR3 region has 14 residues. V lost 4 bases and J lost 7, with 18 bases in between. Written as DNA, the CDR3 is TGTGCCAGCAGCCTGGGGCCGTTAGTATCGGAGCAGTACTTC. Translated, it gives CASSLGPLVSEQYF.

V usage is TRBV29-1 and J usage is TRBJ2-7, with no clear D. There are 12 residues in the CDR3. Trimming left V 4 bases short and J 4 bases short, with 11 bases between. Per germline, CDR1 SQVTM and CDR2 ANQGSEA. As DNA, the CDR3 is TGCAGCGTTGGGCAGAATAAGTACGAGCAGTACTTC. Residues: CSVGQNKYEQYF.

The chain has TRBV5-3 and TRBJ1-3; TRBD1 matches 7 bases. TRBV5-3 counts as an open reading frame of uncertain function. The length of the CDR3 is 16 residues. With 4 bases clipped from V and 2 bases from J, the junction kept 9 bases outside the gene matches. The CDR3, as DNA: TGTGCCAGAAGCCAATGCACAGGGGTACCTGGAAACACCATATATTTT. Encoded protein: CARSQCTGVPGNTIYF.

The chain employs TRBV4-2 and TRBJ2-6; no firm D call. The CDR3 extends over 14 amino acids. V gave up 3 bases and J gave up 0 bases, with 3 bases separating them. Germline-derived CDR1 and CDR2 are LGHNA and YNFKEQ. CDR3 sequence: CASSHSSGANVLTF. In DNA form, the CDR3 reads TGTGCCAGCAGCCATTCCTCTGGGGCCAACGTCCTGACTTTC.

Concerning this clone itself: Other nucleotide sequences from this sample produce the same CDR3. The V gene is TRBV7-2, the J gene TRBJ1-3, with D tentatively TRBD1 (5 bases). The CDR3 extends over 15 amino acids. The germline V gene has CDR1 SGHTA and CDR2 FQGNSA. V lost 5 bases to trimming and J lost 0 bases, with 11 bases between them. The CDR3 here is CASSPQGTSGNTIYF. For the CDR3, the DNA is TGTGCCAGCAGCCCCCAGGGCACCTCTGGAAACACCATATATTTT.

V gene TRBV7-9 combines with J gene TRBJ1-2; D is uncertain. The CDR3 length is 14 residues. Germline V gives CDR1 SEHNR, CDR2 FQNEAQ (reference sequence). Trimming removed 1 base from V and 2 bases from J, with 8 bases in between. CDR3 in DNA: TGTGCCAGCAGCTTAGAGGCGGCCAACTATGGCTACACCTTC. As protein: CASSLEAANYGYTF. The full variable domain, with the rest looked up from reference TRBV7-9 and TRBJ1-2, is DTGVSQNPRHKITKRGQNVTFRCDPISEHNRLYWYRQTLGQGPEFLTYFQNEAQLEKSRLLSDRFSAERPKGSFSTLEIQRTEQGDSAMYLCASSLEAANYGYTFGSGTRLTVV.

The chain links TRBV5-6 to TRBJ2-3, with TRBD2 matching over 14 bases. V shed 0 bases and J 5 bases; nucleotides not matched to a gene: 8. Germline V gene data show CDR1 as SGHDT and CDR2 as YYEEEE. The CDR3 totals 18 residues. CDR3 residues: CASSLAGLAGGEIDTQYF. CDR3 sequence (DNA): TGTGCCAGCAGCTTGGCCGGACTAGCGGGAGGTGAAATAGATACGCAGTATTTT.

CDR3 sequence: CASSPSGTEYGEQFF. DNA for the CDR3: TGCGCCAGCAGTCCATCCGGGACGGAGTACGGTGAGCAGTTCTTC. The rearrangement links TRBV5-1 to TRBJ2-1; D could derive from TRBD1 or TRBD2 (5 bases each). CDR1 SGHRS and CDR2 YFSETQ come from the germline V gene. With 5 bases removed from V and 9 bases from J, the gap between germline ends came to 21 bases. The CDR3 is 15 residues long. Looking up the rest from reference TRBV5-1 and TRBJ2-1 gives the full variable domain: KAGVTQTPRYLIKTRGQQVTLSCSPISGHRSVSWYQQTPGQGLQFLFEYFSETQRNKGNFPGRFSGRQFSNSRSEMNVSTLELGDSALYLCASSPSGTEYGEQFFGPGTRLTVL.

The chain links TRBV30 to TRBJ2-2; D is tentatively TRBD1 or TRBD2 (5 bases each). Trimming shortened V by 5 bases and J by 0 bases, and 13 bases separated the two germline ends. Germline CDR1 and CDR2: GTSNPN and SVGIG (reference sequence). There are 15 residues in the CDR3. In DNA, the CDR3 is TGTGCCTGGGCCTCCGGGACGGCGAACACCGGGGAGCTGTTTTTT. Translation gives CAWASGTANTGELFF.

The CDR3 loop reads CASSLEPSGKETQYF. Here the CDR3 DNA reads TGTGCCAGCAGCTTAGAACCCTCAGGGAAGGAGACCCAGTACTTC. The chain joins TRBV11-3 to TRBJ2-5; perhaps TRBD1 as D (5 bases). Trimming stripped 0 bases from V and 5 bases from J, with 13 bases between. The germline V gene encodes CDR1 SGHNT and CDR2 YENEEA. The length of the CDR3 is 15 residues.

CDR3 sequence reads: CASNRDGGNSPLHF. CDR3 DNA: TGTGCCAGCAACCGGGACGGAGGTAATTCACCCCTCCACTTT. V gene TRBV6-1 combines with J gene TRBJ1-6, with D possibly TRBD1 on 5 matching bases. V shed 7 bases and J shed 6 bases, with 13 bases lying between them. The germline gives CDR1 MNHNS, CDR2 SASEGT. The CDR3 extends over 14 amino acids.